This TCR beta chain derives from a study of blood T cell repertoires in COVID-19. The V gene's germline CDR1 is LGHDT and CDR2 YNNKEL (reference sequence). The CDR3 spans 14 residues. J gave up 9 bases and V 5 bases, and 11 bases lay outside the gene matches. Profiled with immunoSEQ multiplex PCR; TCRdb holds only in-frame clones, not every one. The data contain 97,000 or so clones, about 80% of them singletons. J is TRBJ1-1 and V is TRBV3-1 (or the pseudogene TRBV3-2); 8 nucleotides line up with TRBD1. Sequenced input: peripheral blood. The sequence was obtained from an elderly man with acute or convalescent COVID-19. The CDR3, as DNA: TGTGCCAGCAGCTCCCCGGACAGGGCGAAACAAGCTTTCTTT. Its translation: CASSSPDRAKQAFF.